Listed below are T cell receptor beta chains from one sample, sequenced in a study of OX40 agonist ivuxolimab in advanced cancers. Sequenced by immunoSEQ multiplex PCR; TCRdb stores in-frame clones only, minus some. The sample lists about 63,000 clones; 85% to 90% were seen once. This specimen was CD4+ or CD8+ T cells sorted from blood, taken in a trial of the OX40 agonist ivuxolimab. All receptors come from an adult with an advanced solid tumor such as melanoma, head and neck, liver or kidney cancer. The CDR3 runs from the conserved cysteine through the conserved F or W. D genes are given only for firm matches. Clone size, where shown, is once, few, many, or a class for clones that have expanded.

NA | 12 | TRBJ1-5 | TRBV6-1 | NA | CASRYSNQPQHF | TGTGCCAGCAGGTATAGCAATCAGCCCCAGCATTTT
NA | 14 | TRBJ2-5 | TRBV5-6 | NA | CASSVRDRGETQYF | TGTGCCAGCAGCGTCCGGGACCGTGGTGAGACCCAGTACTTC
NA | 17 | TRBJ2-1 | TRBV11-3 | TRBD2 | CASSPPLWEGRRNEQFF | TGTGCCAGCAGCCCCCCCCTGTGGGAGGGCCGTCGGAATGAGCAGTTCTTC
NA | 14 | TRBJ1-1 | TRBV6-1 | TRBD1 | CASSVRGSGTEAFF | TGTGCCAGCAGTGTCAGGGGGAGCGGCACTGAAGCTTTCTTT
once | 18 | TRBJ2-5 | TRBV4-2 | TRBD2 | CASSRSGTSGGAGETQYF | TGTGCCAGCAGCCGATCAGGGACTAGCGGGGGGGCAGGGGAGACCCAGTACTTC
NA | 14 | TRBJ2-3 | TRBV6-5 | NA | CASSHRVFTDTQYF | TGTGCCAGCAGCCACAGGGTCTTCACAGATACGCAGTATTTT
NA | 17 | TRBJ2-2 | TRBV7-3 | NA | CASSLTPAGLNTGELFF | TGTGCCAGCAGCTTAACCCCTGCAGGGTTGAACACCGGGGAGCTGTTTTTT
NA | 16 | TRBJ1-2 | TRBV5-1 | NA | CASSLVQGAENYGYTF | TGCGCCAGCAGCTTGGTTCAAGGGGCCGAAAACTATGGCTACACCTTC
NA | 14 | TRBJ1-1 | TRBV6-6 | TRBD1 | CASSPDRGRTEAFF | TGTGCCAGCAGTCCCGACAGGGGAAGAACTGAAGCTTTCTTT
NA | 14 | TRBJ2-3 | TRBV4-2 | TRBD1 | CASSRQGTPDTQYF | TGTGCCAGCAGCCGACAGGGTACCCCAGATACGCAGTATTTT
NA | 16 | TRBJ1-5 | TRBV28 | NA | CASSFVNLSANQPQHF | TGTGCCAGCAGTTTCGTGAACCTCTCCGCAAATCAGCCCCAGCATTTT
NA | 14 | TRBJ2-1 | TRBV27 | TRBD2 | CASSATGAGGEQFF | TGTGCCAGCAGCGCCACGGGGGCGGGGGGCGAGCAGTTCTTC
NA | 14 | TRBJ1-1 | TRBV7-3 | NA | CASKTLAADTEAFF | TGTGCCAGCAAAACACTGGCAGCGGACACTGAAGCTTTCTTT
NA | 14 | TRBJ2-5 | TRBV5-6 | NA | CASSFGQTPGAQYF | TGTGCCAGCAGCTTCGGTCAGACCCCAGGGGCCCAGTACTTC
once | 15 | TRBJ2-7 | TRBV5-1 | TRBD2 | CASSLALEGRGGQYF | TGCGCCAGCAGCTTGGCCCTCGAGGGTCGGGGGGGGCAGTACTTC
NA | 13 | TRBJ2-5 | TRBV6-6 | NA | CASSYSREETQYF | TGTGCCAGCAGTTACTCCAGGGAAGAGACCCAGTACTTC
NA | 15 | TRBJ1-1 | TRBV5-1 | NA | CASSLFLGRDTEAFF | TGCGCCAGCAGCTTGTTTTTGGGGAGGGACACTGAAGCTTTCTTT
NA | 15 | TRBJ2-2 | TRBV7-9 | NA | CASSFWTGLTGELFF | TGTGCCAGCAGCTTCTGGACGGGTCTCACCGGGGAGCTGTTTTTT
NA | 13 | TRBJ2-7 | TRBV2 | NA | CASSDGSSYEQYF | TGTGCCAGCAGTGACGGCAGCTCCTACGAGCAGTACTTC
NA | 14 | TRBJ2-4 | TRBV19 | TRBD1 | CASWDRGAKNIQYF | TGTGCCAGTTGGGACAGGGGTGCCAAAAACATTCAGTACTTC
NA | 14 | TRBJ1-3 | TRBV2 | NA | CASSGVGERNTIYF | TGTGCCAGCAGTGGAGTAGGGGAACGAAACACCATATATTTT
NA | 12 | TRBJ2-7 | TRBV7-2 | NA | CASSQSSYEQYF | TGTGCCAGCAGCCAGAGCTCCTACGAGCAGTACTTC
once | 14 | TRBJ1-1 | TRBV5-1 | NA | CASSPQGANTEAFF | TGCGCCAGCAGCCCCCAAGGTGCGAACACTGAAGCTTTCTTT
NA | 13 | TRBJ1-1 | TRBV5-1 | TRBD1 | CASLGQPNTEAFF | TGCGCCAGCCTGGGACAGCCGAACACTGAAGCTTTCTTT
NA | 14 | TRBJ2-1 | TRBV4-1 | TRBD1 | CASSLGQVYNEQFF | TGCGCCAGCAGCCTCGGACAGGTTTACAATGAGCAGTTCTTC
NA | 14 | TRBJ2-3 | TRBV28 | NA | CASSGRESTDTQYF | TGTGCCAGCAGTGGAAGGGAGAGCACAGATACGCAGTATTTT
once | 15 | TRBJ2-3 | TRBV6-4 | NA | CASSPQGQVADTQYF | TGTGCCAGCAGTCCACAGGGTCAAGTGGCGGATACGCAGTATTTT
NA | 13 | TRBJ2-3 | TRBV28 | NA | CASSPPGTNTQYF | TGTGCCAGCAGTCCGCCCGGCACGAATACGCAGTATTTT
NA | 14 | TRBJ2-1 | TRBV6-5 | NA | CASQRARAYNEQFF | TGTGCCAGCCAACGCGCCAGGGCCTACAATGAGCAGTTCTTC
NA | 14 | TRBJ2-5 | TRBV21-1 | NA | CASSKNRGGETQYF | TGTGCCAGCAGCAAAAACAGGGGGGGCGAGACCCAGTACTTC
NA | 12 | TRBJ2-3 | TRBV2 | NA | CASRPDTDTQYF | TGTGCCAGCAGACCAGACACAGATACGCAGTATTTT
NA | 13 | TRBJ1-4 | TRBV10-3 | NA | CAIRGTLNEKLFF | TGTGCCATCAGGGGGACTCTTAATGAAAAACTGTTTTTT
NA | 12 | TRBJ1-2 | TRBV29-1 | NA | CSVEGQIYGYTF | TGCAGCGTTGAAGGGCAGATCTATGGCTACACCTTC
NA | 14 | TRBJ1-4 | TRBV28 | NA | CASSFPDGNEKLFF | TGTGCCAGCAGTTTCCCGGACGGGAATGAAAAACTGTTTTTT
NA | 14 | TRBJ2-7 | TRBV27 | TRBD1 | CASSSGQGYYEQYF | TGTGCCAGCAGTTCGGGACAGGGTTACTACGAGCAGTACTTC
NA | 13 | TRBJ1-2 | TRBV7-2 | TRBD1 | CASSPYRGEGYTF | TGTGCCAGCAGCCCCTACAGGGGGGAGGGCTACACCTTC
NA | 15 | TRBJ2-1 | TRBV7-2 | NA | CASSFSYGSYNEQFF | TGTGCCAGCAGCTTTTCGTATGGCTCCTACAATGAGCAGTTCTTC
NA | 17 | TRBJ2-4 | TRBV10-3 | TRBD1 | CAISEPPGQGAGNIQYF | TGTGCCATCAGTGAGCCCCCGGGACAGGGGGCGGGAAACATTCAGTACTTC
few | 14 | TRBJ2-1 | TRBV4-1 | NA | CASSRDNLYNEQFF | TGCGCCAGCAGCCGGGACAACTTATACAATGAGCAGTTCTTC
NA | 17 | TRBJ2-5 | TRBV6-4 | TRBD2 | CASSASGLAGGQETQYF | TGTGCCAGCAGTGCCTCCGGACTAGCGGGAGGCCAAGAGACCCAGTACTTC
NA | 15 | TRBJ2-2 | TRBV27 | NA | CASSYHTENTGELFF | TGTGCCAGCAGTTACCATACTGAGAACACCGGGGAGCTGTTTTTT
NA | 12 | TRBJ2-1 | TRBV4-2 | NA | CASGLAYNEQFF | TGTGCCAGCGGGCTAGCCTACAATGAGCAGTTCTTC